The 24 T cell receptor beta chains given below trace back to one sample, sequenced in a study of T-cell reconstitution after alpha-beta-depleted transplantation in children. The TCRbeta library incorporated unique molecular identifiers. Via MiXCR, TCRdb re-called the PCR reads, giving one row per CDR3 protein. Of approximately 650,000 distinct CDR3 sequences listed, approximately 14% are singletons. The specimen comprised PBMCs, sampled before TCRalphabeta/CD19-depleted stem cell transplant. Source of these receptors: a girl aged 2-10 years with congenital amegakaryocytic thrombocytopenia, due to receive a stem cell transplant.

For the CDR3, the DNA is TGCAGTGCTACTCGACGGTCAACTAATGAAAAACTGTTTTTT. Translating it yields CSATRRSTNEKLFF. V usage is TRBV20-1 and J usage is TRBJ1-4; D gene unclear. The CDR3 extends over 14 amino acids. Trimming cost V 4 bases and J 0 bases, with 9 bases left between them. Germline V gene sequence: CDR1 DFQATT, CDR2 SNEGSKA (reference sequence).

This chain joins TRBV11-2 and TRBJ2-5, with a weak D call TRBD2 (6 bases). CDR3 length: 17 amino acids. Germline values: CDR1 SGHAT, CDR2 FQNNGV. V lost 5 bases and J lost 8, with 27 bases in between. This chain's CDR3 is CASSPTQISGLPGTQYF. In DNA, the CDR3 is TGTGCCAGCAGCCCAACACAAATCTCGGGACTCCCCGGCACCCAGTACTTC.

This clonotype was observed many times. The rearrangement uses TRBV4-2 and TRBJ1-1; D is unclear. The CDR3 length is 15 residues. Trimming removed 0 bases from V and 1 base from J, with 9 bases in between. Germline CDR1 reads LGHNA; CDR2 reads YNFKEQ. CDR3 bases: TGTGCCAGCAGCCAAGATGCAGGAGGGAACACTGAAGCTTTCTTT. Translated, it gives CASSQDAGGNTEAFF.

V usage is TRBV5-1 and J usage is TRBJ2-7; D may match TRBD1 or TRBD2 (6 bases each). This CDR3 comprises 13 residues. Germline values: CDR1 SGHRS, CDR2 YFSETQ. V was clipped by 1 base and J by 3 bases, with 8 bases between them. DNA for the CDR3: TGCGCCAGCAGCTTGCGGGGGCTCTACGAGCAGTACTTC. It encodes CASSLRGLYEQYF.

This chain uses TRBV27 with TRBJ2-7; D not certain. V was cut by 5 bases and J by 1 base, with 12 bases left in between. Germline loops: CDR1 MNHEY, CDR2 SMNVEV (reference sequence). This CDR3 has 14 residues. The CDR3 DNA reads TGTGCCAGCAGTCCCTACTTCGAATCCTACGAGCAGTACTTC. Protein: CASSPYFESYEQYF.

This clonotype has at least ten counts. The genes are TRBV29-1 and TRBJ2-4; D not certain. V was trimmed by 6 bases and J by 5 bases, leaving 8 bases between them. Germline CDR1 reads SQVTM; CDR2 reads ANQGSEA. The CDR3 loop spans 11 amino acids. CDR3 protein: CSVGRENIQYF. CDR3 sequence (DNA): TGCAGCGTCGGCCGGGAAAACATTCAGTACTTC.

This clonotype was counted only a few times. The chain carries TRBV11-2 and TRBJ2-1; maybe TRBD1 (5 bases). The CDR3 spans 17 residues. The germline V gene encodes CDR1 SGHAT and CDR2 FQNNGV. The V end lost 6 bases, the J end lost 8 bases, and 26 bases lay between the germline ends. CDR3 in DNA: TGTGCCAGCAGGACTGGCCCCCAAGGGGTGGAAGTGGATGAGCAGTTCTTC. Translated, it gives CASRTGPQGVEVDEQFF.

This clonotype was counted many times. The chain has TRBV29-1 and TRBJ2-1; D gene uncertain. V lost 3 bases, J lost 10 bases, and 19 bases lay in between. The CDR3 consists of 14 residues. The germline gives CDR1 SQVTM, CDR2 ANQGSEA. CDR3 sequence: CSVELLWDSREQFF. As DNA, the CDR3 is TGCAGCGTTGAGCTCCTGTGGGATAGCCGAGAGCAGTTCTTC.

The rearrangement joins TRBV12-3 or TRBV12-4 to TRBJ2-1; no reliable D call. This CDR3 has 12 residues. V lost 10 bases, J lost 3 bases, and 10 bases lay in between. The CDR3 DNA is TGTGCCACCCAGTTGAACTACAATGAGCAGTTCTTC. Its translation: CATQLNYNEQFF.

The chain employs TRBV5-1 and TRBJ2-5; 7 bases line up with TRBD1. From germline, CDR1 is SGHRS and CDR2 YFSETQ. V gave up 5 bases and J gave up 2 bases; unmatched junction bases: 9. The CDR3 spans 15 residues. CDR3: CASSPLGTEQETQYF. Written as DNA, the CDR3 is TGCGCCAGCAGTCCTCTGGGGACAGAACAAGAGACCCAGTACTTC.

This clonotype has more than one count but fewer than ten. This chain joins TRBV7-9 and TRBJ2-2, with 7 bases matching TRBD2. J was trimmed by 5 bases and V by 4 bases; bases with no gene match: 10. Germline lookup yields CDR1 SEHNR and CDR2 FQNEAQ (reference sequence). The CDR3 runs 16 residues. CDR3 coding DNA: TGTGCCAGCAGCTCCAAGGGGCGGGAGTTTACCGGGGAGCTGTTTTTT. Translation gives CASSSKGREFTGELFF.

Worth noting for this clonotype: A much larger clone sits a single nucleotide away, making a read error possible. The chain is built from TRBV5-1 and TRBJ2-7; D may be TRBD2 (6 bases). Per germline, CDR1 SGHRS and CDR2 YFSETQ. V lost 2 bases and J 3 bases, leaving 18 bases between the germline ends. The CDR3 has 16 amino acids. This CDR3 reads CASSFITGVCHYEQYF. The CDR3 DNA is TGCGCCAGCAGCTTCATAACGGGAGTGTGTCACTACGAGCAGTACTTC.

This clonotype turned up a few times. This chain links TRBV7-9 with TRBJ1-4; D gene unclear. The CDR3 runs 16 residues. Trimming pared 5 bases from V and 4 bases from J, leaving 17 bases between. CDR1 SEHNR and CDR2 FQNEAQ come from the germline V gene (reference sequence). The CDR3 DNA is TGTGCCAGCAGCAACCACGAAGCAGACTTTAATGAAAAACTGTTTTTT. Protein product: CASSNHEADFNEKLFF.

This clonotype was seen a handful of times. The chain has TRBV7-9 and TRBJ2-3; D is ambiguous. V was pared by 4 bases and J by 1 base, with 12 bases between. The CDR3 contains 15 residues. From germline, CDR1 is SEHNR and CDR2 FQNEAQ (reference sequence). The CDR3 DNA sequence: TGTGCCAGCAGCTCCCACCTCGCGGGCACAGATACGCAGTATTTT. This sequence encodes CASSSHLAGTDTQYF. The full variable domain, completed using reference TRBV7-9 and TRBJ2-3, is DTGVSQNPRHKITKRGQNVTFRCDPISEHNRLYWYRQTLGQGPEFLTYFQNEAQLEKSRLLSDRFSAERPKGSFSTLEIQRTEQGDSAMYLCASSSHLAGTDTQYFGPGTRLTVL.

The table lists this clonotype with many counts. This sequence joins TRBV10-3 and TRBJ2-1, with 11 bases identical to TRBD2. The CDR3 has 16 residues. Unmatched junction bases numbered 10, after V lost 5 bases and J lost 7 bases. CDR1 and CDR2 from the germline V gene are ENHRY and SYGVKD. DNA of the CDR3: TGTGCCATCAGTATAATACTAGCGGGAGCTATGAATGAGCAGTTCTTC. Translating gives CAISIILAGAMNEQFF.

The table lists this clonotype with a few counts. The CDR3 DNA follows: TGCAGTGCTTGGGCCGGGATTGGGTCCATCGAGCAGTACTTC. Translated, it gives CSAWAGIGSIEQYF. V gene TRBV20-1 combines with J gene TRBJ2-7; possibly TRBD2 for D (5 bases). The CDR3 runs to 14 residues. Between the trimmed V and J ends, which lost 5 bases and 6 bases, there was a span of 20 bases. Germline V gives CDR1 DFQATT, CDR2 SNEGSKA (reference sequence).

This clonotype was observed a few times. The chain links TRBV20-1 to TRBJ1-2; D unresolved. The germline V gene has CDR1 DFQATT and CDR2 SNEGSKA (reference sequence). V gave up 0 bases and J gave up 4 bases, with 15 bases separating them. The CDR3 has 15 residues. CDR3 nucleotide sequence: TGCAGTGCTAGAGATCAGAATTCATGGAGCTATGGCTACACCTTC. Amino acids: CSARDQNSWSYGYTF.

This clonotype has ten or more counts. V is TRBV29-1 and J is TRBJ2-1; TRBD2 agrees at 12 bases. The V segment lost 6 bases and the J segment 13 bases; nucleotides outside the gene matches: 7. The CDR3 has 12 residues. CDR1 is SQVTM and CDR2 is ANQGSEA in the germline V gene. CDR3 DNA sequence: TGCAGCGTCGGACTAGCGGGGATACCTCAGTTCTTC. It yields the protein CSVGLAGIPQFF.

This clonotype occurred many times. This chain joins TRBV11-2 and TRBJ2-1; a weak D match, TRBD2 (5 bases). V was clipped by 0 bases and J by 12 bases, with 24 bases between them. The CDR3 loop spans 17 amino acids. The germline gives CDR1 SGHAT, CDR2 FQNNGV. CDR3 bases: TGTGCCAGCAGCTTAGATGGGCGGGTAGGCTTAAGATGGGCGCAGTTCTTC. This gives the protein CASSLDGRVGLRWAQFF.

Only a few counts were recorded for this clonotype. This chain links TRBV5-1 with TRBJ2-7; the D is unclear. The germline V gene encodes CDR1 SGHRS and CDR2 YFSETQ. Trimming stripped 0 bases from V and 7 bases from J, with 14 bases between. The CDR3 spans 14 residues. The CDR3 coding sequence is TGCGCCAGCAGCTTGGGACCGACCTCCGGTGAGCAGTACTTC. Protein sequence: CASSLGPTSGEQYF.

The J gene is TRBJ1-1, the V gene TRBV20-1; D not resolved. This CDR3 has 13 amino acids. V was pared by 2 bases and J by 4 bases, with 11 bases between. In germline, CDR1 is DFQATT, CDR2 SNEGSKA (reference sequence). DNA of the CDR3: TGCAGTGCTAGAAACTTCAAAGGCACTGAAGCTTTCTTT. Translated: CSARNFKGTEAFF.

Many counts were recorded for this clonotype. The rearrangement links TRBV5-1 to TRBJ1-4, with D hard to call. The germline V gene encodes CDR1 SGHRS and CDR2 YFSETQ. Trimming took 0 bases from V and 0 from J, leaving 15 bases between them. The CDR3 is made up of 18 amino acids. The CDR3 sequence: CASSLDRAGGATNEKLFF. The CDR3 nucleotides read TGCGCCAGCAGCTTGGACCGAGCTGGTGGAGCAACTAATGAAAAACTGTTTTTT.

The sample holds many counts of this clonotype. The gene calls are TRBV5-1 and TRBJ2-1; tentatively, D is TRBD1 (5 bases). Germline V lookup: CDR1 SGHRS, CDR2 YFSETQ. Trimming left V 0 bases short and J 6 bases short, with 16 bases between. CDR3 size: 16 residues. The CDR3 reads CASSLAIHSRVNEQFF. DNA for the CDR3: TGCGCCAGCAGCTTGGCCATACATTCCAGGGTCAATGAGCAGTTCTTC. Complete variable domain (other parts from reference TRBV5-1 and TRBJ2-1): KAGVTQTPRYLIKTRGQQVTLSCSPISGHRSVSWYQQTPGQGLQFLFEYFSETQRNKGNFPGRFSGRQFSNSRSEMNVSTLELGDSALYLCASSLAIHSRVNEQFFGPGTRLTVL.

At least ten counts were recorded for this clonotype. The rearrangement links TRBV7-2 to TRBJ1-1; 9 bases are shared with TRBD1. This CDR3 contains 14 residues. The V gene end was trimmed by 5 bases and the J gene end by 1 base; junction bases not matched to a gene: 2. The V gene's germline CDR1 is SGHTA and CDR2 FQGNSA. The CDR3 sequence is CASSGGQGNTEAFF. In DNA, the CDR3 is TGTGCCAGCAGCGGGGGACAGGGGAACACTGAAGCTTTCTTT.